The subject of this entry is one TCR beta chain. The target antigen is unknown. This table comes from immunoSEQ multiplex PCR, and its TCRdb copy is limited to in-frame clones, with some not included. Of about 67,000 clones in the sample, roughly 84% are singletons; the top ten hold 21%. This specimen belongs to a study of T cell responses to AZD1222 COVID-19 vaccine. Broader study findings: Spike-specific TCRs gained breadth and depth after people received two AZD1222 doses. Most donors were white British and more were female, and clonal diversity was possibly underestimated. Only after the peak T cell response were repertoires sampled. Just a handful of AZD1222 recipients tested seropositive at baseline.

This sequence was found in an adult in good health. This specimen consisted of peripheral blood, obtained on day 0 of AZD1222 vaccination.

The CDR3 reads CASSSLRDRSLLNYGYTF. CDR3 DNA: TGTGCCAGCAGCTCACTCCGGGACAGGTCCCTGCTTAACTATGGCTACACCTTC. J is TRBJ1-2 and V is TRBV11-2, with 8 bases fitting TRBD1. With 4 bases clipped from V and 1 base from J, the junction kept 14 bases outside the gene matches. Germline CDR1 reads SGHAT; CDR2 reads FQNNGV. This CDR3 has 18 amino acids.